These 3 T cell receptor beta chains were sequenced from one sample in a study of cytomegalovirus exposure and HLA in healthy donors. A multiplex PCR was run with 60 Vbeta primers and 13 Jbeta primers. Data came from immunoSEQ multiplex PCR; TCRdb stores just in-frame clones and leaves some out. The table includes around 140,000 clones, 78% detected once. The material sequenced was PBMCs. Source of these receptors: a female donor in good health and CMV-seronegative.

The rearrangement links TRBV6-1 to TRBJ1-6; 9 bases map to TRBD1. J was trimmed by 7 bases and V by 6 bases; bases with no gene match: 7. This CDR3 region has 15 residues. From germline, CDR1 is MNHNS and CDR2 SASEGT. CDR3 coding DNA: TGTGCCAGCAGACTCACAGGGGGCAAGAATTCACCCCTCCACTTT. Amino acids: CASRLTGGKNSPLHF.

The chain uses TRBV19 and TRBJ2-6, with 7 bases aligning to TRBD1. Trimming took 10 bases from V and 1 from J; bases not matched to a gene: 10. The CDR3 is 16 amino acids. In germline, CDR1 is LNHDA, CDR2 SQIVND (reference sequence). CDR3 sequence reads: CATRDSAWSGANVLTF. The CDR3 DNA is TGTGCCACCCGGGACAGTGCTTGGTCTGGGGCCAACGTCCTGACTTTC.

The J gene is TRBJ1-1, the V gene TRBV9; unclear D gene. This CDR3 region has 15 residues. Germline loops: CDR1 SGDLS, CDR2 YYNGEE. V gave up 3 bases and J gave up 4 bases, with 16 bases separating them. CDR3 loop: CASSAEGMRSTEAFF. CDR3 nucleotide sequence: TGTGCCAGCAGCGCAGAGGGCATGAGGAGCACTGAAGCTTTCTTT.